These T cell receptor beta chains were read from a single sample in a study of T cell repertoires in cytomegalovirus infection. TCRdb reprocessed the reads via MiXCR and lists one record per CDR3 protein. This sample has 300,000 or so distinct CDR3 sequences, with roughly a tenth found just once. Specimen: PBMCs. The origin of the receptors is a human donor in good health (CMV status not recorded). Some clones in this sample may be carry-over from other donors' samples. The CDR3 runs from the conserved cysteine through the conserved F or W. A D gene is named only where the DNA matches it firmly. The listing skips clone size in some rows; elsewhere it reads once, few, many or a size class.

size: .; V: TRBV9; J: TRBJ2-1; D: TRBD2; DNA: TGTGCCAGCAGCGTAACCGGGACTAGACTCTACAATGAGCAGTTCTTC; CDR3: CASSVTGTRLYNEQFF
size: many; V: TRBV29-1; J: TRBJ2-6; D: TRBD1; DNA: TGCAGCGTTGAAGATCCCTATGACAGGGGGTTCAGCTCTGGGGCCAACGTCCTGACTTTC; CDR3: CSVEDPYDRGFSSGANVLTF
size: many; V: TRBV7-9; J: TRBJ2-5; D: .; DNA: TGTGCCAGCGGTTTTGTGGAGCCTGGGGCGGGGGCCTCCAAGACCCAGTACTTC; CDR3: CASGFVEPGAGASKTQYF
size: many; V: TRBV4-3; J: TRBJ1-1; D: TRBD1; DNA: TGCGCCAGCAGCCGAAACAGGGGGTTGAACACTGAAGCTTTCTTT; CDR3: CASSRNRGLNTEAFF
size: many; V: TRBV11-2; J: TRBJ2-3; D: .; DNA: TGTGCCAGCAGCTTAAGGGGTGTGGGCAGGATCCGGACAGATACGCAGTATTTT; CDR3: CASSLRGVGRIRTDTQYF
size: .; V: TRBV9; J: TRBJ2-2; D: TRBD1; DNA: TGTGCCAGCAGCCCTATAGGGGGCCCCGGGGAGCTGTTTTTT; CDR3: CASSPIGGPGELFF
size: many; V: TRBV6-5; J: TRBJ2-5; D: TRBD2; DNA: TGTGCCAGCAGTTACTCGCCTGGCGGGGGGAAAGAGACCCAGTACTTC; CDR3: CASSYSPGGGKETQYF
size: many; V: TRBV7-9; J: TRBJ1-1; D: .; DNA: TGTGCCAGCAGCTTAGAACCACTGCTGAACACTGAAGCTTTCTTT; CDR3: CASSLEPLLNTEAFF
size: many; V: TRBV7-2; J: TRBJ1-5; D: .; DNA: TGTGCCAGCAGCTTAGCAGAGGCTGGAGGGCAGCCCCAGCATTTT; CDR3: CASSLAEAGGQPQHF
size: .; V: TRBV9; J: TRBJ2-1; D: TRBD1; DNA: TGTGCCAGCAGCCCCCGACAGGGTCACAATGAGCAGTTCTTC; CDR3: CASSPRQGHNEQFF
size: few; V: TRBV19; J: TRBJ2-1; D: .; DNA: TGTGCCAGTAGTACACTTATGACAGGGACTAGTTCCAATGAGCAGTTCTTC; CDR3: CASSTLMTGTSSNEQFF
size: .; V: TRBV20-1; J: TRBJ2-7; D: TRBD1; DNA: TGCAGTGCAATGGTCGGGACAGCATATTCCTACGAGCAGTACTTC; CDR3: CSAMVGTAYSYEQYF
size: .; V: TRBV29-1; J: TRBJ1-2; D: .; DNA: TGCAGCGTTGGAGGGGATGGTGGCTACACCTTC; CDR3: CSVGGDGGYTF
size: many; V: TRBV6-2/TRBV6-3; J: TRBJ2-2; D: TRBD2; DNA: TGTGCCAGCAGTTACGGACTAGTGGGCGCCGGGGAGCTGTTTTTT; CDR3: CASSYGLVGAGELFF
size: few; V: TRBV7-9; J: TRBJ1-5; D: .; DNA: TGTGCCAGCAGCTTAGAGGGGGATCCCAATCAGCCCCAGCATTTT; CDR3: CASSLEGDPNQPQHF
size: many; V: TRBV7-6; J: TRBJ2-6; D: .; DNA: TGTGCCAGCAGCTTAGATGGCGCCAGAGCGCCTGGGGCCAACGTCCTGACTTTC; CDR3: CASSLDGARAPGANVLTF